This TCR beta chain was observed in a study of STAT5B mutations in CD4+ large granular lymphocyte leukemia. Controls came from buffy coats of healthy blood donors. Using immunoSEQ multiplex PCR, the repertoire was profiled, and TCRdb retains in-frame clones only, with some absent. Among some 40,000 clones, more than 80% were seen once, and the ten largest hold 3% to 4.5%. Germline lookup yields CDR1 MNHEY and CDR2 SVGAGI. There are 14 residues in the CDR3. Trimming left V 4 bases short and J 1 base short, with 11 bases between. In the case of this clone: Antigen: not known.

Whole-study findings and limits: Data were not HLA-matched across samples. 8/27 top patient clones versus 2/35 control clones were TRBV06-family. Without putative leukemic clones, patient CD4-sorted repertoires remained more clonal than healthy CD4+ repertoires.

The specimen sequenced was CD4+ T cells from blood buffy coats. The source is a human donor in good health. This chain connects TRBV6-5 to TRBJ2-7, with D possibly TRBD2 on 5 matching bases. CDR3 sequence: CASSSPPGSYEQYF. Here the CDR3 DNA reads TGTGCCAGCAGTTCACCCCCGGGGTCCTACGAGCAGTACTTC.